The present TCR beta chain was sequenced within a study of CD8+CD57+ T cells in acquired aplastic anemia. Overall study: The average for DNA from sorted CD4+ and CD8+ cells was around 3.5 ug.

CDR3 and TCR beta VDJ profiling relied on genomic DNA as the template. MiXCR, run by TCRdb on the reads, gives a single entry per CDR3 protein. The sample includes under 350,000 distinct CDR3 sequences, 50% to 65% seen only once; the top ten take 1.3%. The CDR3 runs to 13 residues. Germline V CDR1 and CDR2: ENHRY, SYGVKD. V lost 8 bases, J lost 0 bases, and 11 bases lay in between. In patients chosen for sequencing, flow cytometry had shown CD8+CD57+ cell expansion. Every patient was diagnosed with severe acquired aplastic anemia. Study outcomes and limitations: Researchers report that fewer than 35 CD8+ CDR3 sequences appeared in both patients and controls.

About this clonotype: Its target is not known.

This clonotype was obtained from a human donor with aplastic anemia. Sequencing used sorted CD4+, CD8+, or CD8+CD57+ T cells (not recorded which) from PBMCs. The chain is built from TRBV10-3 and TRBJ2-7; D gene unclear. The CDR3 is CAIASDSSYEQYF. The CDR3 region has the DNA TGTGCCATCGCCAGCGATAGCTCCTACGAGCAGTACTTC.